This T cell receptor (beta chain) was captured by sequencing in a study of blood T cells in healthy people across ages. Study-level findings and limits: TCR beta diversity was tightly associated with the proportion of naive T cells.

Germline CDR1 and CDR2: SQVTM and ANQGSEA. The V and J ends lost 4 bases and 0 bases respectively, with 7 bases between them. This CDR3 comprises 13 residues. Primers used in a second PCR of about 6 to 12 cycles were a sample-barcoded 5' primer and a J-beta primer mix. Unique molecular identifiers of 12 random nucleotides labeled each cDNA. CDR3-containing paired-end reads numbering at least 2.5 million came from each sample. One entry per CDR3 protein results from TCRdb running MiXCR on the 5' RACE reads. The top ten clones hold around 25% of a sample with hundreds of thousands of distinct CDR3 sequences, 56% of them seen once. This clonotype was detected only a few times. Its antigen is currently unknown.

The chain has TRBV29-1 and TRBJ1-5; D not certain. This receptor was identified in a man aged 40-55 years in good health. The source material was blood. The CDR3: CSVGSGSNQPQHF. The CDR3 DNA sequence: TGCAGCGTTGGATCAGGTAGCAATCAGCCCCAGCATTTT.